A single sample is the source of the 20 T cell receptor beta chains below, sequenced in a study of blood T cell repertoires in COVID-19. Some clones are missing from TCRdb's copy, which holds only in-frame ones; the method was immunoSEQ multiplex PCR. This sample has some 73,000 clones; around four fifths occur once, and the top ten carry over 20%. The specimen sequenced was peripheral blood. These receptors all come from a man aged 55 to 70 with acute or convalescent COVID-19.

Here the CDR3 reads CASSQGLEGGTEAFF. CDR3 DNA: TGTGCCAGCAGCCAAGGCCTGGAAGGGGGCACTGAAGCTTTCTTT. J is TRBJ1-1 and V is TRBV3-1 (or the pseudogene TRBV3-2); D perhaps matches TRBD1 (6 bases). Germline CDR1 is LGHDT and CDR2 is YNNKEL (reference sequence). Between the trimmed V and J ends, which lost 1 base and 4 bases, there was a span of 13 bases. The CDR3 has 15 residues.

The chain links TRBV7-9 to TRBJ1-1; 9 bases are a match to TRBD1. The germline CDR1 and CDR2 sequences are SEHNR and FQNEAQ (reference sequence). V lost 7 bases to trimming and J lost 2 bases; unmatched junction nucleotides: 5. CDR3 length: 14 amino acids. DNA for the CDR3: TGTGCCAGCACCCAACAGGGGGCCAACACTGAAGCTTTCTTT. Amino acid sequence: CASTQQGANTEAFF.

CDR3 bases: TGCGCCAGCAGCCTCAAACAGGACAGCACCTACGAGCAGTACGTC. Translation: CASSLKQDSTYEQYV. The gene calls are TRBV4-1 and TRBJ2-7, with D maybe TRBD1 (6 bases). The CDR3 spans 15 residues. From germline, CDR1 is MGHRA and CDR2 YSYEKL. The V end lost 4 bases, the J end lost 2 bases, and 15 bases lay between the germline ends.

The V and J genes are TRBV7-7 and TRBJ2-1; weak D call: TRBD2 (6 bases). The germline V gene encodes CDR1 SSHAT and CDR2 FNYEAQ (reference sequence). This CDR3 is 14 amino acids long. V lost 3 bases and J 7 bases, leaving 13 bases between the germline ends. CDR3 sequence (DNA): TGTGCCAGCAGCTTCTCCAGGGAGGTAAATGAGCAGTTCTTC. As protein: CASSFSREVNEQFF.

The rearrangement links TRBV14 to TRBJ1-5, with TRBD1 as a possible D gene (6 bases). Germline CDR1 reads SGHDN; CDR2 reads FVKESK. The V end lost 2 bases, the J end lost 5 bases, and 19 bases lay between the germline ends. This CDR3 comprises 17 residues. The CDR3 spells CASSQPPKQGYHQPQHF. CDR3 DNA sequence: TGTGCCAGCAGCCAACCCCCAAAACAGGGATATCATCAGCCCCAGCATTTT.

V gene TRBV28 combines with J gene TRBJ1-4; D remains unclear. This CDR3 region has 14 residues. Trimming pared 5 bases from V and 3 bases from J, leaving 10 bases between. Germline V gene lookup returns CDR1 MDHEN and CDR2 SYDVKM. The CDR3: CASSPVGANEKLFF. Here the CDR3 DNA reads TGTGCCAGCAGTCCGGTCGGGGCTAATGAAAAACTGTTTTTT.

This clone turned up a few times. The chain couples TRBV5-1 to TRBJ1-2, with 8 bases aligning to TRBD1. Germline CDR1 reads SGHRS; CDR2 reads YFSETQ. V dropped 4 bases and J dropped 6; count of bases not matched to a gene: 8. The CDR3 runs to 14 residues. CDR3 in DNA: TGCGCCAGCAGCACGGGACAGGAAGTTCATGGCTACACCTTC. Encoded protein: CASSTGQEVHGYTF.

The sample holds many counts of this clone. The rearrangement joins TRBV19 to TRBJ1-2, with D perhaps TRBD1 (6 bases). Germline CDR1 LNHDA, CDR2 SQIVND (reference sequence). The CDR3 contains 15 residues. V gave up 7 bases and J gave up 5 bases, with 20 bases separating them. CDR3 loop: CASNPRPGGRYGYTF. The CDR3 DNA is TGTGCCAGTAATCCCCGGCCGGGGGGCAGGTATGGCTACACCTTC.

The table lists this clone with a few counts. The CDR3 here is CATSSWGGYGYTF. The CDR3 DNA reads TGTGCCACCTCCTCTTGGGGGGGCTATGGCTACACCTTC. The gene calls are TRBV24-1 and TRBJ1-2, with D possibly being TRBD1 (5 bases). The V and J ends lost 9 bases and 4 bases respectively, with 14 bases between them. Germline CDR1 reads KGHDR; CDR2 reads SFDVKD. CDR3 length: 13 residues.

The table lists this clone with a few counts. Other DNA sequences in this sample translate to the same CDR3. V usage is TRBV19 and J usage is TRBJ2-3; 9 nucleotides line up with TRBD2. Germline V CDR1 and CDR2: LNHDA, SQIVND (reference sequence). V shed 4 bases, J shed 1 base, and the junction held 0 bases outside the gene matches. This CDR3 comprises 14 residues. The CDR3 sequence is CASSTSGGTDTQYF. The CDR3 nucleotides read TGTGCCAGTAGTACTAGCGGGGGCACAGATACGCAGTATTTT.

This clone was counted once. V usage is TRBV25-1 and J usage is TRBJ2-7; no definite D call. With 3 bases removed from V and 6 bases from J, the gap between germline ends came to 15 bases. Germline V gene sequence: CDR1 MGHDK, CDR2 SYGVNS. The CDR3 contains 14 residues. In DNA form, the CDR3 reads TGTGCCAGCAGTGAGCCCGGTAGAGGCGGCGAGCAGTACTTC. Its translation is CASSEPGRGGEQYF.

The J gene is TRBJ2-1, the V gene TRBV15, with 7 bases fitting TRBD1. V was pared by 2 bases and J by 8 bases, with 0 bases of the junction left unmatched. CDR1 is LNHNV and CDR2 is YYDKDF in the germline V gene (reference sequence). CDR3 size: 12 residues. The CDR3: CATSRQGDEQFF. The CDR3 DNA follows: TGTGCCACCAGCAGACAGGGGGATGAGCAGTTCTTC.

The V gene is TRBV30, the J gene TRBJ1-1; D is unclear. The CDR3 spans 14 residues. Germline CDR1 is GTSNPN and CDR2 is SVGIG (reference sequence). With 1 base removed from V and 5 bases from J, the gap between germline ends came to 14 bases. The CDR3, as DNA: TGTGCCTGGAGTGATCAGAGGAGGGAGACTGAAGCTTTCTTT. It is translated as CAWSDQRRETEAFF.

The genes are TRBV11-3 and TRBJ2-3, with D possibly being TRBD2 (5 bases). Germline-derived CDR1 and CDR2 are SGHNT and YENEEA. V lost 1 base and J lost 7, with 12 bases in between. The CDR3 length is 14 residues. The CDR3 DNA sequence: TGTGCCAGCAGCTTAGTTGCTAGCACCCATACGCAGTATTTT. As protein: CASSLVASTHTQYF.

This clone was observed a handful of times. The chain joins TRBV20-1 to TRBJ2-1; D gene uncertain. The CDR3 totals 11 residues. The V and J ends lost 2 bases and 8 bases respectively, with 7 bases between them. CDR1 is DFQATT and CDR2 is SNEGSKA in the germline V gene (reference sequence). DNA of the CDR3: TGCAGTGCTAGATCTAACGATGAGCAGTTCTTC. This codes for CSARSNDEQFF.

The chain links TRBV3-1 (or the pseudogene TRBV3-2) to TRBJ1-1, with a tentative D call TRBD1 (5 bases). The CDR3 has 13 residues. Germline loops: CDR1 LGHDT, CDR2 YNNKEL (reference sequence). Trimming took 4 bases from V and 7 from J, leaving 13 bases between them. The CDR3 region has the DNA TGTGCCAGCAGCCTCTCACGGGGGAATGAAGCTTTCTTT. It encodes CASSLSRGNEAFF.

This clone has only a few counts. The CDR3 nucleotides are TGCACCGCCCAACAGGGTCGAGCCACTGAAGCTTTCTTT. It translates to CTAQQGRATEAFF. The V and J genes are TRBV29-1 and TRBJ1-1, with D possibly TRBD1 on 6 matching bases. Germline assignment: CDR1 SQVTM and CDR2 ANQGSEA. The CDR3 contains 13 residues.

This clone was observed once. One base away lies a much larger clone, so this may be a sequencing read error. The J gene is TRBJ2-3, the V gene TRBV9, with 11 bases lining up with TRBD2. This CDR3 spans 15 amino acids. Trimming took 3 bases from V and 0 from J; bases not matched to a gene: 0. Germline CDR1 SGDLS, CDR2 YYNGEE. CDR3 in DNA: TGTGCCAGCAGCGGGACTAGCGGGAGCACAGATACGCAGTATTTT. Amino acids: CASSGTSGSTDTQYF.

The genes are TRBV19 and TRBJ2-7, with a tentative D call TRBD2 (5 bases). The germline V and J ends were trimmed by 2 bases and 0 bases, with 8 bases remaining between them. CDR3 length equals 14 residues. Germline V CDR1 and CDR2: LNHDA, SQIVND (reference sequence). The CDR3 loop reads CASSILATSYEQYF. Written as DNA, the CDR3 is TGTGCCAGTAGTATACTAGCTACCTCCTACGAGCAGTACTTC.

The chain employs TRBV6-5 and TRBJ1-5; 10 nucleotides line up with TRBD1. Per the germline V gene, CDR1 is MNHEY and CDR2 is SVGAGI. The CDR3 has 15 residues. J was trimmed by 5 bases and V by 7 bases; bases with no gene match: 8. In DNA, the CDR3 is TGTGCCAGCACGCGAGACGGGACAGGGGATCAGCCCCAGCATTTT. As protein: CASTRDGTGDQPQHF.